This T cell receptor (beta chain) emerged from a study of patients and donors after allogeneic stem cell transplantation (dated by TCRdb to 2020 to 2021). A few counts support this clonotype. This clone's antigen is unknown. Qualities for individual bases were not recorded, and no much larger clone is one base off. The CDR1 and CDR2 encoded by the germline V gene are KGHSH and LQKENI. Ends trimmed: V by 8 bases, J by 4 bases; bases unmatched to a gene: 12. The CDR3 numbers 15 residues from cysteine through phenylalanine. Only CDR3 DNA is held: 45 bases, read in frame from base 1. Library preparation was by RT-PCR. The data were produced on a NextSeq 550. The raw public reads went through TCRdb reprocessing: fastp at Q25, MiXCR clone calling, in-frame beta chains kept. Under each unique CDR3 protein, matching rows form one entry showing the most common genes and DNA. The sample profile shows some 87,000 distinct CDR3 sequences; about 48% of them were found once. More than 55% of the sample is held by the ten biggest clonotypes.

The sample taken for sequencing was blood, either unsorted or a sorted T cell fraction (not recorded which). The TCR originated in a human donor who was either an allogeneic HSCT recipient or a stem cell or donor lymphocyte infusion donor (not recorded which). It is not recorded whose cells these are; they may come from a transplant donor. The rearranged segments are TRBV18 and TRBJ1-2, and TRBD1 aligns with 8 junction nucleotides. The sequenced DNA is TGTGCCAGCACTAGACCGGGACAGGAGACCTATGGCTACACCTTC. This sequence encodes CASTRPGQETYGYTF.